Listed here are 10 T cell receptor beta chains from one sample, sequenced in a study of T cell clonality in common variable immunodeficiency. Here immunoSEQ multiplex PCR was the method, and the copy in TCRdb shows in-frame clones only, minus some. This repertoire holds tens of thousands of clones, and none appear only once. Material for sequencing was peripheral blood mononuclear cells. The receptors originated from a person between 18 and 70 years old in good health.

This clone was seen ten or more times. The sequenced CDR3 bases are TGCAGTGCCGACCAGGGGGGCCGTTCGGGCTATGGC. Amino acid sequence: CSADQGGRSGYG. The entire CDR3 reads CSADQGGRSGYGYTF. This chain links TRBV20-1 with TRBJ1-2, with TRBD1 matching 7 bases. Coverage ceases 3 residues before the CDR3 finishes, and the germline J gene fills in the end. Trimming took 6 bases from V and 4 from J; bases not matched to a gene: 14. The CDR3 is made up of 15 amino acids. The germline V gene has CDR1 DFQATT and CDR2 SNEGSKA (reference sequence).

This clone was seen at least ten times. The CDR3 DNA, read in part, is TGCAGTGCTAGAGAAGGGGTTGGCACAGATACG. This translates into CSAREGVGTDT. The full CDR3 protein reads CSAREGVGTDTQYF. The chain links TRBV20-1 to TRBJ2-3; tentative D call: TRBD1 (5 bases). The read gets to within 3 residues of the CDR3 end, and the germline J gene fills in the rest. This CDR3 comprises 14 residues. Germline V gives CDR1 DFQATT, CDR2 SNEGSKA (reference sequence). Deletions cut 0 bases from V and 1 base from J, with 8 bases between.

Ten or more counts support this clone. The read terminates 3 residues before the CDR3 end, so the remaining end is supplied by the germline J gene. The gene calls are TRBV4-2 and TRBJ2-3; tentative D call: TRBD1 (8 bases). Trimming pared 1 base from V and 2 bases from J, leaving 22 bases between. The length of the CDR3 is 19 residues. CDR1 and CDR2 from the germline V gene are LGHNA and YNFKEQ. The CDR3 reads CASSQVPTGGRGPTDTQYF. CDR3 bases read: TGTGCCAGCAGCCAAGTCCCAACAGGGGGGAGGGGACCCACAGATACG.

This clone was counted at least ten times. With the read ending 3 residues before the CDR3 end, the germline J gene is used to fill in that end. The genes are TRBV5-1 and TRBJ2-5; 9 bases match TRBD1. Trimming cost V 6 bases and J 4 bases; bases outside gene matches: 10. CDR1 is SGHRS, CDR2 YFSETQ, per germline. This CDR3 has 15 residues. The CDR3 here is CASNEQGQGGETQYF. The sequenced CDR3 bases are TGCGCCAGCAACGAACAGGGACAGGGAGGAGAGACC.

Ten or more counts support this clone. The observed sequence ends 3 residues before the CDR3 terminus, with the missing tail filled in from the germline J gene. The rearrangement joins TRBV5-1 to TRBJ2-7; 14 bases align to TRBD2. CDR3 length: 14 amino acids. CDR1 and CDR2 from the germline V gene are SGHRS and YFSETQ. The V and J ends lost 5 bases and 6 bases, in that order; junction bases with no gene match: 4. The CDR3 here is CASSMGLAGVEQYF. The CDR3 bases that were read are TGCGCCAGCAGTATGGGACTAGCGGGAGTCGAG.

This clone has just a few counts. The read finishes 3 residues shy of the CDR3 end, and the germline J gene is used to complete it. The chain carries TRBV11-1 and TRBJ1-1, with 7 positions matching TRBD1. Trimming at V came to 5 bases and at J to 4 bases, leaving 10 bases not matched to a gene. The germline gives CDR1 SGHAT, CDR2 FQDESV (reference sequence). CDR3 length: 15 residues. The CDR3 reads CASSPGQVVGTEAFF. The part of the CDR3 DNA that was read is TGTGCCAGCAGCCCCGGACAGGTGGTTGGCACTGAA.

This clone has at least ten counts. The read terminates 3 residues before the CDR3 end, so the remaining end is supplied by the germline J gene. The chain uses TRBV15 and TRBJ2-7, with 11 bases matching TRBD2. The V and J ends lost 3 bases and 3 bases, in that order; junction bases with no gene match: 13. This CDR3 is built from 18 residues. Germline CDR1 LNHNV, CDR2 YYDKDF (reference sequence). The CDR3 loop is CATSSGGLSGRGNYEQYF. The CDR3 bases that were read are TGTGCCACCAGCAGCGGGGGCCTTAGCGGGAGGGGTAACTACGAG.

Ten or more counts support this clone. The read ends 3 residues before the CDR3 terminus; that terminus is restored from the germline J gene. The chain links TRBV30 to TRBJ2-3; 7 nucleotides line up with TRBD1. V dropped 5 bases and J dropped 3; count of bases not matched to a gene: 5. The CDR3 sequence is 13 residues long. Germline V CDR1 and CDR2: GTSNPN, SVGIG (reference sequence). Partial CDR3 DNA: TGTGCCTGGTATGACAGGGTGACAGATACG. This translates into CAWYDRVTDT. The whole CDR3 reads CAWYDRVTDTQYF.

This clone has ten or more counts. The read terminates 3 residues ahead of where the CDR3 ends, so the germline J gene completes it. The rearrangement joins TRBV19 to TRBJ1-1; D remains unclear. The V end was cut by 3 bases, the J end by 2 bases, with 10 bases between. CDR3 length equals 14 residues. The germline CDR1 and CDR2 sequences are LNHDA and SQIVND (reference sequence). CDR3 DNA, as far as it was read: TGTGCCAGTAGTATCTCGACACTTAACACTGAA. Its translation is CASSISTLNTE. The complete CDR3 sequence is CASSISTLNTEAFF. The full variable domain, its missing parts supplied by reference TRBV19 and TRBJ1-1, is DGGITQSPKYLFRKEGQNVTLSCEQNLNHDAMYWYRQDPGQGLRLIYYSQIVNDFQKGDIAEGYSVSREKKESFPLTVTSAQKNPTAFYLCASSISTLNTEAFFGQGTRLTVV.

This clone came up many times. The read halts 3 residues ahead of the CDR3 end, with the missing end drawn from the germline J gene. This chain uses TRBV19 with TRBJ2-3, with TRBD1 as a possible D gene (6 bases). This CDR3 is built from 12 residues. Germline CDR1 LNHDA, CDR2 SQIVND (reference sequence). V was trimmed by 5 bases and J by 7 bases, leaving 10 bases between them. CDR3 loop: CASSPGVHTQYF. The sequenced CDR3 bases are TGTGCCAGTAGTCCAGGGGTGCATACG. Supplemented by reference TRBV19 and TRBJ2-3, the full variable domain reads DGGITQSPKYLFRKEGQNVTLSCEQNLNHDAMYWYRQDPGQGLRLIYYSQIVNDFQKGDIAEGYSVSREKKESFPLTVTSAQKNPTAFYLCASSPGVHTQYFGPGTRLTVL.